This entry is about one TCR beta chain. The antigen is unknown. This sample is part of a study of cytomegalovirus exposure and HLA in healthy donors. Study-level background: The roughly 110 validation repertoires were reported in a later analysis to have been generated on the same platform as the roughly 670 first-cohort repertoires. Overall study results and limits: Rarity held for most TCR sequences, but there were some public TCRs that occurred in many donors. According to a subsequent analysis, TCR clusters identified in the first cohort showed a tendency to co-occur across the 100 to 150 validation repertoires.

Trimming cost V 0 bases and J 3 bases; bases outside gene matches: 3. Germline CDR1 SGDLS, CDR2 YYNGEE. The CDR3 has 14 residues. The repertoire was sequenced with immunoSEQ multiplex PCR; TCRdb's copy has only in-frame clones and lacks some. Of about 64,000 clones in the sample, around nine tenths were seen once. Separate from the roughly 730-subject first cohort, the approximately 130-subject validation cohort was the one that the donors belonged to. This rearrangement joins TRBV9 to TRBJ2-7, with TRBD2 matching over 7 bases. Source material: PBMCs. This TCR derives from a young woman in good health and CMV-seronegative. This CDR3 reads CASSVAGTNYEQYF. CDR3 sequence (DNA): TGTGCCAGCAGCGTAGCCGGGACTAACTACGAGCAGTACTTC. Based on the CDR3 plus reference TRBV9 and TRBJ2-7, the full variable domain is DSGVTQTPKHLITATGQRVTLRCSPRSGDLSVYWYQQSLDQGLQFLIQYYNGEERAKGNILERFSAQQFPDLHSELNLSSLELGDSALYFCASSVAGTNYEQYFGPGTRLTVT.